This T cell receptor (beta chain) emerged from a study of blood T cells in healthy people across ages. About the study: Per two T cells, template switching captured roughly one barcoded beta molecule.

This CDR3 has 14 amino acids. Trimming pared 7 bases from V and 6 bases from J, leaving 16 bases between. From germline, CDR1 is MNHNY and CDR2 SVGAGI (reference sequence). Sample donors were healthy Caucasian individuals that came from Russia, aged about 6 to 100. With a J-beta primer mix and a sample-barcoded 5' primer, a second PCR ran roughly 6 to 12 cycles. MiXCR, run by TCRdb on the 5' RACE reads, gives a single entry per CDR3 protein. The repertoire holds more than 650,000 distinct CDR3 sequences, with roughly 20% as singletons. The specimen was blood. The TCR originated in an older man in good health. V and J are TRBV6-6 and TRBJ2-1; D is possibly TRBD2 (5 bases). The CDR3 bases are TGTGCCAGCACCGCGCCCCGGGAAGGCAATGAGCAGTTCTTC. This gives the protein CASTAPREGNEQFF.